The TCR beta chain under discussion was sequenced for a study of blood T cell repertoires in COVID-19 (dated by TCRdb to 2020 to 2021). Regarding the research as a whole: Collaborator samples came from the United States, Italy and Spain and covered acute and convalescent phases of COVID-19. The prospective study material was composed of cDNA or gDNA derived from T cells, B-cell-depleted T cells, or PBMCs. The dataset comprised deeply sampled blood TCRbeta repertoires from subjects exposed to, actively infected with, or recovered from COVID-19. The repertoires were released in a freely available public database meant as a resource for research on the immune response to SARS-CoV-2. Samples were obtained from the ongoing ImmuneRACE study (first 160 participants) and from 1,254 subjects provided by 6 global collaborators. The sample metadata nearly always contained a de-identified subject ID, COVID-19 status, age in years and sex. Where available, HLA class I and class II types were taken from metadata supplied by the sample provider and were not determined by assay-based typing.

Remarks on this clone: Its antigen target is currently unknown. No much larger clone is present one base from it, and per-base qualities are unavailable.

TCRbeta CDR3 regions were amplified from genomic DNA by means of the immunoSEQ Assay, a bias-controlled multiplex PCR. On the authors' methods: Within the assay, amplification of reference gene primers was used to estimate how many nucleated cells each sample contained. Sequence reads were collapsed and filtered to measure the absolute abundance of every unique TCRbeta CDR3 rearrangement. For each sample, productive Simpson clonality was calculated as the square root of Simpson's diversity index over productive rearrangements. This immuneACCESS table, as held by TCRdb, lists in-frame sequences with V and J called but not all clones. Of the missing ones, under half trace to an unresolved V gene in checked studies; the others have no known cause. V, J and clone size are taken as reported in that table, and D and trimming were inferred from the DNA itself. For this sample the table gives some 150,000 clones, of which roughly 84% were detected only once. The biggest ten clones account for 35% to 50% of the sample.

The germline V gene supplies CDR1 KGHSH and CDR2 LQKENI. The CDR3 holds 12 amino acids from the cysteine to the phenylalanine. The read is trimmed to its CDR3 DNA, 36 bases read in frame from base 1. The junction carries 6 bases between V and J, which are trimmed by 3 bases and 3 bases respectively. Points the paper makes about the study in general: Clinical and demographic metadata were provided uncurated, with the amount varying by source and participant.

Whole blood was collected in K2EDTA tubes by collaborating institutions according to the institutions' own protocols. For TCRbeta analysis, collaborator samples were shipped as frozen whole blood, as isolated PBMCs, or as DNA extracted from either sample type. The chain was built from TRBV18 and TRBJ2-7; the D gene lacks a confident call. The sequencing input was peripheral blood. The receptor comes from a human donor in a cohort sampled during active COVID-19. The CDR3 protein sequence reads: CASSPGGYEQYF. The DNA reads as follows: TGTGCCAGCTCACCTGGCGGCTACGAGCAGTACTTC.